The sequence of this TCR beta chain was determined in a study of T cell clones after liver transplantation. Study-level information: Standard immunosuppression, with no induction, continued until 12-24 months after transplant. Study-wide findings and caveats: Migration into the graft, not deletion, may explain lost graft donor-reactive T cells. In two subjects, few donor cells limited the measurable donor-reactive repertoire.

Repertoires were generated with immunoSEQ multiplex PCR, while TCRdb's copy carries only in-frame clones and drops some. The sample holds 68,000 or so clones, nearly 95% seen once. As to this clone: The antigen is unknown.

This sequence was found in a human patient who received a liver transplant. The graft donor may have given rise to some T cells. The sample here was CD4+ T cells from blood, taken about 25 months after liver transplant.

The CDR3 DNA follows: TGTGCCAGCAGCCTCGGGCTAGCATCCCTCTACGAGCAGTACTTC. Amino acids: CASSLGLASLYEQYF. The chain uses TRBV7-2 and TRBJ2-7, with D perhaps TRBD2 (5 bases). Trimming removed 5 bases at V and 3 bases at J, with 17 bases between. The CDR3 is made up of 15 amino acids. CDR1 and CDR2 (germline): SGHTA, FQGNSA.